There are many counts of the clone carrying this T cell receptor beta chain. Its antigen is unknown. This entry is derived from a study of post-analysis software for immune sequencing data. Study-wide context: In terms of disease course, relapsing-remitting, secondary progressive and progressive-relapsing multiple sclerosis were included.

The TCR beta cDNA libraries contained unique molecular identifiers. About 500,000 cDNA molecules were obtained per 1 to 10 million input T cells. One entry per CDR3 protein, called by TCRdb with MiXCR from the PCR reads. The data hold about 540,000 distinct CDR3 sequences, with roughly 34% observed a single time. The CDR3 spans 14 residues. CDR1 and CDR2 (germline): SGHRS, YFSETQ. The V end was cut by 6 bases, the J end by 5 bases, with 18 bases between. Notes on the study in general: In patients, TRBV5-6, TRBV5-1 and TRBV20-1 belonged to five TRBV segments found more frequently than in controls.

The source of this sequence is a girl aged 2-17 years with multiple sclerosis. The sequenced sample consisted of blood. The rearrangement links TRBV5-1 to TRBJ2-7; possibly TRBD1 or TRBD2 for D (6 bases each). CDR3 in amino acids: CASNGRAGADEQYF. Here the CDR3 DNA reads TGCGCCAGCAACGGGAGAGCAGGGGCCGACGAGCAGTACTTC.